The source of this TCR beta chain is a study of blood T cell repertoires in COVID-19. Study overall: COVID-19 samples collected from the United States, Italy and Spain covered acute and convalescent phases.

In the authors' workflow: Reference gene primer amplification yielded estimated nucleated cell counts. Sequencing was performed with immunoSEQ multiplex PCR; in TCRdb, only in-frame clones are kept and a portion is missing. V, J and clone size were drawn from that table, and D and trimming were deduced from the DNA. The repertoire holds about 210,000 clones, with roughly four fifths as singletons. The recovered donors of Cohort 3 showed two negative PCRs, clearance, or symptom resolution. This clone was observed a handful of times. This CDR3 has 15 amino acids. From germline, CDR1 is MGHRA and CDR2 YSYEKL. The V and J ends lost 1 base and 6 bases, in that order; junction bases with no gene match: 5.

The sample comprised PBMCs or T cells enriched from blood (not recorded which). The genes are TRBV4-1 and TRBJ1-4, with TRBD1 matching 7 bases. This TCR derives from a man aged 35 to 55 who had recovered from COVID-19. The CDR3 DNA is TGCGCCAGCAGCCAAGGAGGTACAGGGGATGAAAAACTGTTTTTT. Its protein is CASSQGGTGDEKLFF.